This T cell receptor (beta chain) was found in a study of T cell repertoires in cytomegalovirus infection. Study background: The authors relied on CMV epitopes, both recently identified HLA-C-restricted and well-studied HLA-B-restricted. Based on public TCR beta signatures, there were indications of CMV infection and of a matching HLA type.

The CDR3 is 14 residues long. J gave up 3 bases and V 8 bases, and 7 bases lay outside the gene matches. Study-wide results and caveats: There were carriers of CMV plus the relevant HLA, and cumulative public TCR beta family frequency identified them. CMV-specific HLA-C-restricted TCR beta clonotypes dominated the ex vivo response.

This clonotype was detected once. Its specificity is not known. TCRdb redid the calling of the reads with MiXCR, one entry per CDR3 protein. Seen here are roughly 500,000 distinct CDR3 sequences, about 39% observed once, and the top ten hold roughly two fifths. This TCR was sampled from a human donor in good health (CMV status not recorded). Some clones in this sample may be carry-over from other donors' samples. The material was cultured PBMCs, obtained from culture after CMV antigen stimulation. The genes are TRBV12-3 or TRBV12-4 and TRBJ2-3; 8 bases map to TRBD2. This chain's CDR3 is CASVVSGVTDTQYF. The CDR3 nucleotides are TGTGCCAGCGTGGTTAGCGGGGTGACAGATACGCAGTATTTT.